Below, 3 T cell receptor beta chains from the same sample are listed, as sequenced in a study of blood T cell repertoires in COVID-19. Measured with immunoSEQ multiplex PCR; TCRdb has only the in-frame clones, and not every one. There are 80,000 or so clones in the sample; approximately 78% occur only once, and around 15% lies in the top ten. Sequenced: peripheral blood. The receptors were gathered from a woman aged 80 or older with acute or convalescent COVID-19.

The sample holds one count of this clone. The chain links TRBV6-2 or TRBV6-3 to TRBJ2-2; tentatively, D is TRBD1 (5 bases). V was cut by 3 bases and J by 2 bases, with 7 bases left in between. The CDR3 loop spans 14 amino acids. Germline V gene lookup returns CDR1 MNHEY and CDR2 SVGEGT. CDR3 DNA sequence: TGTGCCAGCAGTTATCAGGGAAACACCGGGGAGCTGTTTTTT. Protein: CASSYQGNTGELFF.

The genes are TRBV6-2 or TRBV6-3 and TRBJ2-5, with 7 bases fitting TRBD1. Germline loops: CDR1 MNHEY, CDR2 SVGEGT. After removal of 4 bases from V and 5 bases from J, the junction contained 10 bases not matched to a gene. The CDR3 extends over 15 amino acids. The CDR3 DNA reads TGTGCCAGCAGTTTGCCGACAGGGCTCCGGGAGACCCAGTACTTC. Translated: CASSLPTGLRETQYF.

The rearrangement joins TRBV5-6 to TRBJ1-6; 11 bases line up with TRBD1. The CDR3 is made up of 15 amino acids. J gave up 7 bases and V 4 bases, and 4 bases lay outside the gene matches. The germline gives CDR1 SGHDT, CDR2 YYEEEE. The CDR3 loop reads CASSPRDRGNSPLHF. In DNA form, the CDR3 reads TGTGCCAGCAGCCCCCGGGACAGGGGGAATTCACCCCTCCACTTT.